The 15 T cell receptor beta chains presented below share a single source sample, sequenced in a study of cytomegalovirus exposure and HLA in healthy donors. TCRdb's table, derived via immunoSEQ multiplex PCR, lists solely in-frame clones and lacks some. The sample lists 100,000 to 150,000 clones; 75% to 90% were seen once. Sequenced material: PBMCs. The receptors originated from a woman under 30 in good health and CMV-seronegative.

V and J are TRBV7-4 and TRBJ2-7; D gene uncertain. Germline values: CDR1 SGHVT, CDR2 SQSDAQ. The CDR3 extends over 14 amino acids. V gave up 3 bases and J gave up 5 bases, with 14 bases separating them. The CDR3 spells CASSFLRKPHEQYF. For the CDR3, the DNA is TGTGCCAGCAGCTTCCTCAGAAAACCCCACGAGCAGTACTTC.

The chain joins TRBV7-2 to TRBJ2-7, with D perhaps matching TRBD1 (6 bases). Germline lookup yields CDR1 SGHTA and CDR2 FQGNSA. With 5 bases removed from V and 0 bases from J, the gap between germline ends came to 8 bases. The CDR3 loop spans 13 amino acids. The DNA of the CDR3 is TGTGCCAGCAGCCTGGACAGCTCCTACGAGCAGTACTTC. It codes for CASSLDSSYEQYF.

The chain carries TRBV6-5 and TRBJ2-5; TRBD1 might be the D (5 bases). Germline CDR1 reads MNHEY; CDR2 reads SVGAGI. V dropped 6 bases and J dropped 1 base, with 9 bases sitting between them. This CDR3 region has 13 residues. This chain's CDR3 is CASRMTVQETQYF. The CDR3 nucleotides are TGTGCCAGCAGAATGACAGTCCAAGAGACCCAGTACTTC.

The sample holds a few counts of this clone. CDR3 amino acids: CASSYDNSNQPQHF. The CDR3 DNA sequence: TGCGCCAGCAGCTACGACAATAGCAATCAGCCCCAGCATTTT. This chain uses TRBV5-1 with TRBJ1-5; D is unresolved. Trimming removed 3 bases at V and 0 bases at J, with 7 bases between. CDR1 and CDR2 from the germline V gene are SGHRS and YFSETQ. The length of the CDR3 is 14 residues.

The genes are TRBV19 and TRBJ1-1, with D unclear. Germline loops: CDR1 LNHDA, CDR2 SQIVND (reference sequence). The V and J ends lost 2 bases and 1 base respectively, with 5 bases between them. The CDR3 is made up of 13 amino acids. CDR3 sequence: CASSILRNTEAFF. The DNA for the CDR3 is TGTGCCAGTAGTATACTGAGGAACACTGAAGCTTTCTTT.

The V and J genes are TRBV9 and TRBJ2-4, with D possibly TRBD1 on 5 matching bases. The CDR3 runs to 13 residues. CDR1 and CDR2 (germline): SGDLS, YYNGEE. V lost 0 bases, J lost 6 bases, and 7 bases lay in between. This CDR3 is CASSVAQGNIQYF. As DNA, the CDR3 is TGTGCCAGCAGCGTAGCGCAGGGAAACATTCAGTACTTC. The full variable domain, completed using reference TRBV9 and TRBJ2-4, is DSGVTQTPKHLITATGQRVTLRCSPRSGDLSVYWYQQSLDQGLQFLIQYYNGEERAKGNILERFSAQQFPDLHSELNLSSLELGDSALYFCASSVAQGNIQYFGAGTRLSVL.

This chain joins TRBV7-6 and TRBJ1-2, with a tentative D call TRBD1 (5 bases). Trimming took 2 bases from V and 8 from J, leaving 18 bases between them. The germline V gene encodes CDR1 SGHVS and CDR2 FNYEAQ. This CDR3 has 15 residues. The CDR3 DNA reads TGTGCCAGCAGCTTAAGGGCCGGCGGGGGGGGAGGCTACACCTTC. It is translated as CASSLRAGGGGGYTF.

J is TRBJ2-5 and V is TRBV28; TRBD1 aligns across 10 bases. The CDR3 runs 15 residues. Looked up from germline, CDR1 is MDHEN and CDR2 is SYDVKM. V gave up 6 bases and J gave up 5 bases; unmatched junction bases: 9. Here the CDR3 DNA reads TGTGCCAGCAGCTTTGGGACAGGGGAACGGGAGACCCAGTACTTC. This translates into CASSFGTGERETQYF. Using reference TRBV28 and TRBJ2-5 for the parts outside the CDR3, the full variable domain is DVKVTQSSRYLVKRTGEKVFLECVQDMDHENMFWYRQDPGLGLRLIYFSYDVKMKEKGDIPEGYSVSREKKERFSLILESASTNQTSMYLCASSFGTGERETQYFGPGTRLLVL.

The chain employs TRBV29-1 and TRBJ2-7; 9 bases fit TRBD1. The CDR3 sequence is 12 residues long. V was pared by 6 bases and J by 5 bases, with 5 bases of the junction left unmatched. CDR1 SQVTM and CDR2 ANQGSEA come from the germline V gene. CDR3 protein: CSVGQGADEQYF. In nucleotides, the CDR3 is TGCAGCGTGGGACAGGGCGCCGACGAGCAGTACTTC.

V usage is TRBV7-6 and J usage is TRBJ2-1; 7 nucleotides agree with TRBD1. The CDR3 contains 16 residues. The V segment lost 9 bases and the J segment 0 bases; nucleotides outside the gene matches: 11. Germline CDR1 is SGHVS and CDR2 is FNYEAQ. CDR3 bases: TGTGCCAGTGACCCATCGGGACAGTTCTCCTACAATGAGCAGTTCTTC. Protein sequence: CASDPSGQFSYNEQFF.

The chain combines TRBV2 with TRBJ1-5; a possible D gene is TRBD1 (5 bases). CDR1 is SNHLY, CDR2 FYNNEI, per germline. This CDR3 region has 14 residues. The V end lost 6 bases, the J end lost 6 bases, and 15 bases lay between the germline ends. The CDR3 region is CASRVPGRGQPQHF. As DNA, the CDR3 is TGTGCCAGCAGGGTACCCGGGAGGGGTCAGCCCCAGCATTTT.

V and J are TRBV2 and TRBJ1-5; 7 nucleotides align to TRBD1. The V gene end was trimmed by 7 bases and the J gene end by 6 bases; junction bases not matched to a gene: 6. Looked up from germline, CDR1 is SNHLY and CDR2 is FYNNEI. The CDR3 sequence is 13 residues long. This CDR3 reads CASTGTGVQPQHF. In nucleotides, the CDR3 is TGTGCCAGCACCGGCACAGGGGTTCAGCCCCAGCATTTT.

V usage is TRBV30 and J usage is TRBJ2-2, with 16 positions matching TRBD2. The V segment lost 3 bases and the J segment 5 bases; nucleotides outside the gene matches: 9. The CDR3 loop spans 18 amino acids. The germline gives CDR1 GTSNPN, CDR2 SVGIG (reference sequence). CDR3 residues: CAWSQTGTSGRVTGELFF. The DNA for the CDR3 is TGTGCCTGGAGCCAAACCGGGACTAGCGGGAGGGTTACCGGGGAGCTGTTTTTT.

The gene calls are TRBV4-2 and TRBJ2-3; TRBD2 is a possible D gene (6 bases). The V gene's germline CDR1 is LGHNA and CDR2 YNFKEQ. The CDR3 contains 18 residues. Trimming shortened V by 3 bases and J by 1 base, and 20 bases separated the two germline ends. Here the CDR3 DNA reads TGTGCCAGCAGCCAGTGGCAGGGACTCCTTTCGGGCACAGATACGCAGTATTTT. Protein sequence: CASSQWQGLLSGTDTQYF.

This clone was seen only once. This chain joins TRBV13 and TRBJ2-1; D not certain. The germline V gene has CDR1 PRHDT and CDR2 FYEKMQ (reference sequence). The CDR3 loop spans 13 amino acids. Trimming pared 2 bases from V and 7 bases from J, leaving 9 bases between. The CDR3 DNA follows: TGTGCCAGCAGCTTACTGGGCCCGAATGAGCAGTTCTTC. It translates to CASSLLGPNEQFF.